This entry lists 20 T cell receptor beta chains sequenced from one sample in a study of shared clonotypes between healthy human individuals. Sequenced by immunoSEQ multiplex PCR; TCRdb stores in-frame clones only, minus some. Among roughly 1.4 million clones listed, roughly 98.5% were seen once. The sample consisted of naive CD4+ T cells sorted from blood. Subset denoted: CD45RA+ positively selected. Receptor source: a man aged 30 to 45 in good health.

V usage is TRBV19 and J usage is TRBJ2-7, with 7 bases matching TRBD1. The CDR3 has 15 amino acids. With 8 bases clipped from V and 0 bases from J, the junction kept 10 bases outside the gene matches. Germline V CDR1 and CDR2: LNHDA, SQIVND (reference sequence). CDR3 sequence: CASGRPTGYSYEQYF. For the CDR3, the DNA is TGTGCCAGTGGCAGGCCGACAGGGTACTCCTACGAGCAGTACTTC.

This clone was detected only once. The rearrangement links TRBV28 to TRBJ2-2, with a tentative D call TRBD1 (6 bases). Germline CDR1 and CDR2: MDHEN and SYDVKM. The CDR3 totals 15 residues. V lost 5 bases and J lost 2, with 12 bases in between. Here the CDR3 reads CASSLRQVNTGELFF. CDR3 in DNA: TGTGCCAGCAGTCTTAGACAGGTCAACACCGGGGAGCTGTTTTTT.

The CDR3 DNA is TGTGCCAGCAGCTTTCCACGGAAGAACAATGAGCAGTTCTTC. Protein: CASSFPRKNNEQFF. The chain has TRBV5-6 and TRBJ2-1; the D is unclear. The CDR3 sequence is 14 residues long. Germline V gene lookup returns CDR1 SGHDT and CDR2 YYEEEE. V was trimmed by 2 bases and J by 5 bases, leaving 11 bases between them.

The chain recombines TRBV6-5 with TRBJ1-1; possible D gene TRBD1, 5 bases. The V end lost 6 bases, the J end lost 0 bases, and 14 bases lay between the germline ends. The V gene's germline CDR1 is MNHEY and CDR2 SVGAGI. The CDR3 consists of 15 residues. The CDR3 reads CASSGPGTVNTEAFF. In nucleotides, the CDR3 is TGTGCCAGCAGCGGCCCCGGGACGGTGAACACTGAAGCTTTCTTT.

The V and J genes are TRBV4-1 and TRBJ1-5; D gene uncertain. This CDR3 spans 16 amino acids. V lost 2 bases to trimming and J lost 0 bases, with 11 bases between them. CDR1 MGHRA and CDR2 YSYEKL come from the germline V gene. CDR3 region: CASSQRTRDSNQPQHF. The CDR3 coding sequence is TGCGCCAGCAGCCAAAGAACACGGGATAGCAATCAGCCCCAGCATTTT.

The V call is TRBV4-3, the J call TRBJ1-1, with D unresolved. The CDR3 spans 14 residues. Trimming pared 1 base from V and 6 bases from J, leaving 12 bases between. CDR1 and CDR2 from the germline V gene are LGHNA and YSLEER. This chain's CDR3 is CASSQGAGRPEAFF. DNA of the CDR3: TGCGCCAGCAGCCAAGGGGCGGGGAGGCCTGAAGCTTTCTTT.

This clone appeared once. The chain uses TRBV5-4 and TRBJ2-7, with a weak D call TRBD2 (6 bases). V gave up 3 bases and J gave up 3 bases, with 13 bases separating them. The CDR3 covers 14 residues. Germline loops: CDR1 SGHNT, CDR2 YYREEE (reference sequence). This CDR3 is CASSSSSDRYEQYF. The CDR3 DNA is TGTGCCAGCAGCTCGTCTAGCGACCGCTACGAGCAGTACTTC. Variable domain in full (rest from reference TRBV5-4 and TRBJ2-7): ETGVTQSPTHLIKTRGQQVTLRCSSQSGHNTVSWYQQALGQGPQFIFQYYREEENGRGNFPPRFSGLQFPNYSSELNVNALELDDSALYLCASSSSSDRYEQYFGPGTRLTVT.

The genes are TRBV11-2 and TRBJ2-7, with 8 positions matching TRBD2. The ends lost 0 bases at V and 4 bases at J; junction bases unmatched: 8. This CDR3 is built from 16 residues. Germline V gene lookup returns CDR1 SGHAT and CDR2 FQNNGV. CDR3 sequence (DNA): TGTGCCAGCAGCTTAGATTTAGCGGGGATTTCATACGAGCAGTACTTC. Amino acid sequence: CASSLDLAGISYEQYF.

The chain combines TRBV30 with TRBJ2-7; D remains unclear. This CDR3 has 13 amino acids. With 5 bases removed from V and 0 bases from J, the gap between germline ends came to 11 bases. CDR1 and CDR2 (germline): GTSNPN, SVGIG (reference sequence). The CDR3 spells CAWQTGHSYEQYF. CDR3 DNA sequence: TGTGCCTGGCAAACTGGGCACTCCTACGAGCAGTACTTC.

The rearrangement links TRBV28 to TRBJ2-7, with 13 bases identical to TRBD2. The CDR3 covers 14 residues. CDR1 is MDHEN and CDR2 is SYDVKM in the germline V gene. As DNA, the CDR3 is TGTGCAGTTGGGACTAGCGGGAAGAGTTACGAGCAGTACTTC. As protein: CAVGTSGKSYEQYF.

The chain joins TRBV25-1 to TRBJ2-3; TRBD2 agrees at 12 bases. V dropped 5 bases and J dropped 5; count of bases not matched to a gene: 8. The CDR3 runs to 16 residues. Per germline, CDR1 MGHDK and CDR2 SYGVNS. CDR3 bases: TGTGCCAGCAGTCTCCGACTAGCGGGAGATGTAGATACGCAGTATTTT. It codes for CASSLRLAGDVDTQYF.

The chain couples TRBV6-5 to TRBJ1-5, with TRBD1 matching over 7 bases. Unmatched junction bases numbered 12, after V lost 2 bases and J lost 11 bases. CDR1 is MNHEY and CDR2 is SVGAGI in the germline V gene. The CDR3 covers 15 residues. CDR3 DNA sequence: TGTGCCAGCAGTTACAAACGGGACAGCTTGAGGGCCCAGCATTTT. This sequence encodes CASSYKRDSLRAQHF.

The chain links TRBV2 to TRBJ2-7; 11 bases agree with TRBD1. CDR1 is SNHLY and CDR2 is FYNNEI in the germline V gene. Trimming cost V 11 bases and J 5 bases; bases outside gene matches: 8. The CDR3 totals 13 residues. The CDR3 loop reads CACTGTGGNEQYF. DNA of the CDR3: TGTGCCTGTACCGGGACAGGGGGTAACGAGCAGTACTTC.

The chain is built from TRBV10-1 and TRBJ2-2, with 7 bases lining up with TRBD1. Germline loops: CDR1 WNHNN, CDR2 SYGVQD (reference sequence). CDR3 size: 14 residues. J was trimmed by 3 bases and V by 8 bases; bases with no gene match: 6. The CDR3 nucleotides are TGCGCCAGCTCAGAGCAGGGGGACACCGGGGAGCTGTTTTTT. This gives the protein CASSEQGDTGELFF.

This chain connects TRBV6-6 to TRBJ1-1, with D unclear. This CDR3 region has 11 residues. Germline V lookup: CDR1 MNHNY, CDR2 SVGAGI (reference sequence). With 0 bases removed from V and 10 bases from J, the gap between germline ends came to 6 bases. The CDR3 region is CASSYSSGAFF. Here the CDR3 DNA reads TGTGCCAGCAGTTACTCGTCGGGAGCTTTCTTT.

The chain links TRBV4-1 to TRBJ2-1, with no clear D. The CDR3 is 17 residues long. Germline assignment: CDR1 MGHRA and CDR2 YSYEKL. The V end lost 2 bases, the J end lost 0 bases, and 14 bases lay between the germline ends. The CDR3 protein is CASSQLTITSSYNEQFF. DNA of the CDR3: TGCGCCAGCAGCCAATTAACTATCACCAGCTCCTACAATGAGCAGTTCTTC.

This chain uses TRBV14 with TRBJ2-7; 12 bases align to TRBD1. The CDR3 spans 14 residues. Germline V gene sequence: CDR1 SGHDN, CDR2 FVKESK. V lost 2 bases and J lost 5; bases outside the gene matches: 1. This chain's CDR3 is CASSQWDRGHEQYF. The CDR3 nucleotides read TGTGCCAGCAGCCAATGGGACAGGGGGCACGAGCAGTACTTC.

This clone appeared once. The chain uses TRBV5-1 and TRBJ2-6; D is ambiguous. Germline V gene data show CDR1 as SGHRS and CDR2 as YFSETQ. The CDR3 covers 15 residues. Trimming left V 3 bases short and J 2 bases short, with 9 bases between. For the CDR3, the DNA is TGCGCCAGCAGCTCCTCGGGCCCTGGGGCCAACGTCCTGACTTTC. Its protein product is CASSSSGPGANVLTF. The whole variable domain, filled in from reference TRBV5-1 and TRBJ2-6, reads KAGVTQTPRYLIKTRGQQVTLSCSPISGHRSVSWYQQTPGQGLQFLFEYFSETQRNKGNFPGRFSGRQFSNSRSEMNVSTLELGDSALYLCASSSSGPGANVLTFGAGSRLTVL.

The CDR3 DNA follows: TGCGCCAGCAGCTTGGCCCGGGGCGGTGGCGAGCAGTACTTC. As protein: CASSLARGGGEQYF. V and J are TRBV5-1 and TRBJ2-7, with D possibly called TRBD1 or TRBD2 (5 bases each). The V end lost 0 bases, the J end lost 6 bases, and 13 bases lay between the germline ends. Germline CDR1 and CDR2: SGHRS and YFSETQ. The CDR3 totals 14 residues.

J is TRBJ2-2 and V is TRBV7-2; D remains ambiguous. Trimming stripped 3 bases from V and 1 base from J, with 6 bases between. The CDR3 has 14 amino acids. CDR1 is SGHTA and CDR2 is FQGNSA in the germline V gene. CDR3 nucleotides: TGTGCCAGCAGCTTTGGCCAGAACACCGGGGAGCTGTTTTTT. Amino acids: CASSFGQNTGELFF.